The present T cell receptor (beta chain) was sequenced within a study of T cell changes during pregnancy in multiple sclerosis. Assay used: immunoSEQ multiplex PCR; TCRdb lists only in-frame clones, some missing. The sample has 25,000 to 30,000 clones, approximately 88% seen once. The V segment lost 1 base and the J segment 4 bases; nucleotides outside the gene matches: 3. Looked up from germline, CDR1 is LNHDA and CDR2 is SQIVND (reference sequence). CDR3 length equals 15 residues. The sample in question was CD4+ T cells from peripheral blood mononuclear cells, obtained in the first trimester of pregnancy. The rearrangement links TRBV19 to TRBJ1-4, with 7 bases that match TRBD1. This sequence was found in a female donor in good health, enrolled as a control in a pregnancy study. The CDR3 bases are TGTGCCAGTAGTATAGGGGACAGCTTTAATGAAAAACTGTTTTTT. Its translation: CASSIGDSFNEKLFF.